This section outlines one T cell receptor beta chain sequence together with its context. Its target is not known. The data belong to a study of PD-1 blockade in classical Hodgkin lymphoma. Study results and limitations: Sources of repertoire differences remain undefined, possibly disease activity or prior therapy. TCR diversity rose significantly by C4D1 in CD4+ but not CD8+ cells. Reported findings placed baseline TCR diversity lower in newly diagnosed patients (compared with healthy donors).

The time point: cycle 4 day 1 (C4D1), after 6 weeks of nivolumab. There was relapse after autologous stem cell transplantation in every patient, and there was variation in brentuximab vedotin exposure. Purification of CD4+ T cells from thawed PBMCs was achieved by magnetic negative selection. TCRdb keeps only in-frame clones here, not all; method: immunoSEQ multiplex PCR. The sample records around 25,000 clones, 75% to 90% being singletons. The CDR3 spans 15 residues. V lost 8 bases and J lost 0; bases outside the gene matches: 8. Germline values: CDR1 MNHNS, CDR2 SASEGT. The TCR originated in a human donor with classical Hodgkin lymphoma. This chain joins TRBV6-1 and TRBJ1-1; TRBD1 matches 8 bases. The sequenced sample was CD4+ T cells from blood, obtained before the fourth cycle of nivolumab. The CDR3 nucleotides read TGTGCCAGCGGGGAGACAGGGGCAATGAACACTGAAGCTTTCTTT. It codes for CASGETGAMNTEAFF.